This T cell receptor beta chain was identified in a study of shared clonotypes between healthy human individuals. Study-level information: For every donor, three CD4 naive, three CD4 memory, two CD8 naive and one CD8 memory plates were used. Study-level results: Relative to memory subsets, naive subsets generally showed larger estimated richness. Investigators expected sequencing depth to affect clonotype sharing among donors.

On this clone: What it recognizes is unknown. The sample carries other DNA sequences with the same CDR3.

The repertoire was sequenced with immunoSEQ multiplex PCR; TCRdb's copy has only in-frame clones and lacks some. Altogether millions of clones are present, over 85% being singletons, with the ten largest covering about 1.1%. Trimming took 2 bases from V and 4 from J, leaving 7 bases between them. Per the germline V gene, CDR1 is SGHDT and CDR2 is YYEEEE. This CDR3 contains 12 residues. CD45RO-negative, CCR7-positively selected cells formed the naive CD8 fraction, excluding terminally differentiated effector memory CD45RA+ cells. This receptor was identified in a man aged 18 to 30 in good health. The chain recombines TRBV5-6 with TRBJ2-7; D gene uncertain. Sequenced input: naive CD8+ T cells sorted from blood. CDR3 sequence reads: CASSFEGYEQYF. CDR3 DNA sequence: TGTGCCAGCAGCTTCGAAGGTTACGAGCAGTACTTC.